These 10 T cell receptor beta chains originate from one sample sequenced in a study of tumor-infiltrating lymphocytes in primary liver carcinoma. The investigators made TCR beta cDNA from 400 to 500 ng total RNA, using a constant-region primer. Employing slightly modified ARM-PCR, three nested multiplex PCR rounds were run, and these gave rise to the TCR beta libraries. With TRBV1-TRBV30 forward primers and a C-beta reverse primer, the first two PCR rounds were run for approximately 10 cycles each. A single record per CDR3 protein comes from TCRdb applying MiXCR to the multiplex PCR reads. This sample has roughly 48,000 distinct CDR3 sequences, with over 65% found just once. Co-extraction yielded RNA and DNA from 20-30 mg of unsorted bulk tissue. Sequences were obtained from liver tumor tissue from sampling region 3. The subset is: tumor region T3, left-lateral pole. Source of these receptors: a man aged 40-50 years with primary liver carcinoma and hepatitis B virus infection.

This chain links TRBV9 with TRBJ1-1, with 7 positions matching TRBD1. With V trimmed by 7 bases and J by 5 bases, 11 bases remained unmatched. This CDR3 contains 14 residues. CDR1 and CDR2 from the germline V gene are SGDLS and YYNGEE. The CDR3 DNA reads as TGTGCCAGCGGTGCTTTAACAGGGGAGACTGAAGCTTTCTTT. Encoded protein: CASGALTGETEAFF.

The rearrangement links TRBV24-1 to TRBJ1-2; D is perhaps TRBD1 (6 bases). The CDR3 contains 13 residues. Germline V gene sequence: CDR1 KGHDR, CDR2 SFDVKD. The V and J ends lost 7 bases and 7 bases respectively, with 15 bases between them. The CDR3 sequence is CATSSRRDIGYTF. In DNA form, the CDR3 reads TGTGCCACCAGCTCGAGGCGGGACATTGGCTACACCTTC.

The genes are TRBV4-1 and TRBJ2-1; TRBD2 agrees at 9 bases. CDR1 MGHRA and CDR2 YSYEKL come from the germline V gene. The CDR3 consists of 12 residues. J gave up 9 bases and V 9 bases, and 6 bases lay outside the gene matches. The CDR3 bases are TGCGCCAGTGGCCAAGCGGGAGGTGAGCAGTTCTTC. This gives the protein CASGQAGGEQFF.

The chain has TRBV21-1 and TRBJ1-2. TRBV21-1 constitutes a pseudogene. The CDR3 contains 15 residues. The CDR3 DNA reads TGTGTCAACAGCAAAGTCCACGGCTTTGAGGGAGGCTACACCTTC. This codes for CVNSKVHGFEGGYTF.

Ten or more counts support this clonotype. The chain carries TRBV4-1 and TRBJ2-7; 11 nucleotides line up with TRBD2. The CDR3 loop spans 17 amino acids. V shed 2 bases and J 3 bases; nucleotides not matched to a gene: 9. Looked up from germline, CDR1 is MGHRA and CDR2 is YSYEKL. CDR3 sequence reads: CASSQLGETSGSYEQYF. DNA for the CDR3: TGCGCCAGCAGCCAACTGGGAGAAACTAGCGGGAGCTACGAGCAGTACTTC.

In regard to this clonotype: The junction differs from germline at one of its ends, possibly a read error. The V and J genes are TRBV7-9 and TRBJ2-1; TRBD1 matches at 10 bases. This CDR3 is built from 15 residues. Germline CDR1 reads SEHNR; CDR2 reads FQNEAQ (reference sequence). In DNA, the CDR3 is TGTGCCAGTAGCTTAGGACAGGGGGACCTCAATGAGCAGTTCTTC. Its translation is CASSLGQGDLNEQFF.

Details on this clonotype: The junction differs from germline at one of its ends, possibly a read error. The genes are TRBV6-5 and TRBJ2-7, with 8 nucleotides matching TRBD1. Germline CDR1 MNHEY, CDR2 SVGAGI. This CDR3 comprises 16 residues. The CDR3 nucleotides are TGTGCCAGTAGTTACTCGAGGGCGGACAGGGTTGCCGAGCAGTACTTC. Amino acids: CASSYSRADRVAEQYF.

The sample holds a few counts of this clonotype. Without the conserved terminal phenylalanine or tryptophan, this CDR3 likely stems from a read error. The chain combines TRBV12-3 or TRBV12-4 with TRBJ2-7; either TRBD1 or TRBD2 may supply D (5 bases each). V lost 5 bases, J lost 5 bases, and 16 bases lay in between. The CDR3 runs 14 residues. The CDR3 protein is CASSLRGRDNEQYL. The CDR3 DNA follows: TGTGCCAGCAGTCTCCGGGGCAGGGATAACGAGCAGTACCTC.

As concerns this clonotype: Germline is not matched at one junction end, which may reflect a read error. V and J are TRBV29-1 and TRBJ2-1; TRBD1 is a possible D gene (6 bases). Germline CDR1 is SQVTM and CDR2 is ANQGSEA. The CDR3 length is 14 residues. DNA of the CDR3: TGCAGCGCCGTCTCCGGGACAAACAACAATGAGCAGATCTTC. Encoded protein: CSAVSGTNNNEQIF.

This clonotype was picked up a small number of times. A read error may be the cause here, since a much bigger clone is one base away. This chain joins TRBV5-4 and TRBJ2-3; TRBD2 might be the D (5 bases). V lost 4 bases, J lost 7 bases, and 13 bases lay in between. The CDR3 is 13 amino acids. CDR1 is SGHNT, CDR2 YYREEE, per germline (reference sequence). The CDR3: CASSADSSNTQYF. CDR3 DNA sequence: TGTGCCAGCAGCGCGGACTCCTCAAATACGCAGTATTTT.